The sequence of this T cell receptor (beta chain) was determined in a study of CD8 T cells in ankylosing spondylitis. Overall study findings and caveats: Earlier work had already found some motif variants in reactive arthritis synovial fluid and blood. Researchers report that disease-linked clones proved CD8+ and relatively rare in peripheral blood. A TCR beta motif of 7 or 8 highly homologous variants appeared characteristic of ankylosing spondylitis blood. Disease-linked clones reportedly concentrated significantly in matched ankylosing spondylitis synovial fluid.

The V gene's germline CDR1 is SGHTA and CDR2 FQGNSA. The CDR3 spans 13 residues. V was trimmed by 6 bases and J by 8 bases, leaving 13 bases between them. This clonotype was observed many times. What it binds is unknown. As the method for making TCR beta libraries, quantitative 5'-RACE with molecular barcodes was used. TCRdb reprocessed the 5' RACE reads via MiXCR and lists one record per CDR3 protein. The table lists roughly 490,000 distinct CDR3 sequences, about 5.7% of them singletons. The sequenced sample was blood, either unsorted or a sorted T cell fraction (not recorded which). The V call is TRBV7-2, the J call TRBJ2-2; D unresolved. The origin of this receptor is a male donor with ankylosing spondylitis. In DNA, the CDR3 is TGTGCCAGCAGTCCAGCACCCACAGGGGAGCTGTTTTTT. Translation gives CASSPAPTGELFF.